This T cell receptor beta chain was observed in a study of brain metastases from non-small cell lung cancer. Whole-study results and caveats: Fewer infiltrating T cells were found in brain metastases than primaries. TCR repertoires overlapped largely between brain metastases and matched primaries.

To note about this clone: Its antigen is unidentified.

Germline V CDR1 and CDR2: SGHTA, FQGNSA. The CDR3 contains 15 residues. V lost 2 bases to trimming and J lost 2 bases; unmatched junction nucleotides: 4. Here immunoSEQ multiplex PCR was the method, and the copy in TCRdb shows in-frame clones only, minus some. The sample yields some 4,200 clones, 85% to 90% seen once. The chain recombines TRBV7-2 with TRBJ2-3; 7 bases are shared with TRBD1. The sequenced material came from primary lung tumor tissue. The TCR originated in a donor aged 40 or over with non-small cell lung cancer. CDR3 region: CASSLSTGVTDTQYF. The DNA of the CDR3 is TGTGCCAGCAGCTTAAGTACAGGGGTCACAGATACGCAGTATTTT.